This entry features one T cell receptor (beta chain) sequence. This entry comes from a study of shared clonotypes between healthy human individuals. Naive CD8 cells comprised CD45RO-negative, CCR7-positively selected cells, excluding terminally differentiated effector memory CD45RA+ cells. Each of the donors was a healthy adult who was HIV-negative and had not had a recent acute infection or vaccination. TCRdb keeps only in-frame clones here, not all; method: immunoSEQ multiplex PCR. Here the sample spans nearly 2 million clones, about 95% being singletons. J lost 6 bases, V lost 5 bases, and 3 bases had no gene match. The CDR3 contains 13 residues. Per germline, CDR1 SGHAT and CDR2 FQNNGV.

Sequencing used naive CD8+ T cells sorted from blood. The V and J genes are TRBV11-2 and TRBJ1-2; TRBD1 aligns across 10 bases. The source is a man between 18 and 35 years old in good health. CDR3 amino acids: CASSTGTGDGYTF. DNA of the CDR3: TGTGCCAGCAGCACCGGGACAGGGGATGGCTACACCTTC. Full variable domain (remainder filled in from reference TRBV11-2 and TRBJ1-2): EAGVAQSPRYKIIEKRQSVAFWCNPISGHATLYWYQQILGQGPKLLIQFQNNGVVDDSQLPKDRFSAERLKGVDSTLKIQPAKLEDSAVYLCASSTGTGDGYTFGSGTRLTVV.